This T cell receptor beta chain stems from a study of patients and donors after allogeneic stem cell transplantation. V lost 7 bases and J 4 bases, leaving 3 bases between the germline ends. The CDR3 is 10 amino acids. Germline CDR1 MNHEY, CDR2 SVGAGI. In TCRdb, the RT-PCR reads were re-called with MiXCR into one record per CDR3 protein. The table has about a million distinct CDR3 sequences, under 20% seen once; the top ten hold 6%. The chain recombines TRBV6-5 with TRBJ2-3, with D uncertain. Sample: blood, either unsorted or a sorted T cell fraction (not recorded which). This clonotype originated in a human donor who was either an allogeneic HSCT recipient or a stem cell or donor lymphocyte infusion donor (not recorded which). It is not recorded whose cells these are; they may come from a transplant donor. The CDR3 coding sequence is TGTGCCAGCAAGGCAGATACGCAGTATTTT. Translated, it gives CASKADTQYF.